A single sample gave rise to the 8 T cell receptor beta chains below, sequenced in a study of T cell responses to AZD1222 COVID-19 vaccine. Libraries were prepared by immunoSEQ multiplex PCR; TCRdb keeps only in-frame clonotypes and omits some of them. The sample includes under 75,000 clones, approximately 84% of them seen just once. The sequencing used peripheral blood, collected on day 0 of AZD1222 vaccination. The receptors shown here come from an adult in good health.

The gene calls are TRBV27 and TRBJ2-1, with 8 bases lining up with TRBD2. This CDR3 contains 16 residues. The V and J ends lost 5 bases and 6 bases, in that order; junction bases with no gene match: 12. Germline CDR1 and CDR2: MNHEY and SMNVEV (reference sequence). The CDR3 DNA reads TGTGCCAGCAGTCCCGTGTTTGCGGGAGGCGGCAATGAGCAGTTCTTC. It specifies CASSPVFAGGGNEQFF.

The V and J genes are TRBV27 and TRBJ2-1; possibly TRBD2 for D (5 bases). V lost 3 bases and J 0 bases, leaving 6 bases between the germline ends. Germline V gene lookup returns CDR1 MNHEY and CDR2 SMNVEV (reference sequence). The CDR3 sequence is 14 residues long. CDR3 protein: CASSFAGSYNEQFF. CDR3 sequence (DNA): TGTGCCAGCAGTTTTGCGGGCTCCTACAATGAGCAGTTCTTC.

V usage is TRBV7-2 and J usage is TRBJ2-2; D gene uncertain. The CDR3 is made up of 16 amino acids. V shed 1 base and J shed 5 bases, with 14 bases lying between them. CDR1 SGHTA and CDR2 FQGNSA come from the germline V gene. CDR3 sequence reads: CASSLVRQARTGELFF. The DNA for the CDR3 is TGTGCCAGCAGCTTAGTTAGGCAGGCCCGGACCGGGGAGCTGTTTTTT.

The gene calls are TRBV7-3 and TRBJ2-5, with a tentative D call TRBD1 (5 bases). The CDR3 sequence is 14 residues long. Looked up from germline, CDR1 is SGHTA and CDR2 is FQGTGA. Trimming took off 5 bases at V and 0 bases at J, with 10 bases between the two ends. CDR3 protein: CASSPYRNQETQYF. The CDR3 region has the DNA TGTGCCAGCAGCCCCTACAGGAACCAAGAGACCCAGTACTTC.

The CDR3 here is CASSSGREYNEQFF. The CDR3 DNA reads TGTGCCAGCAGTTCCGGGAGGGAATACAATGAGCAGTTCTTC. The chain joins TRBV7-2 to TRBJ2-1; 8 bases match TRBD2. The CDR3 runs 14 residues. From germline, CDR1 is SGHTA and CDR2 FQGNSA. Trimming cost V 6 bases and J 4 bases; bases outside gene matches: 5.

The rearrangement uses TRBV11-3 and TRBJ2-7, with 11 bases lining up with TRBD2. The ends lost 3 bases at V and 0 bases at J; junction bases unmatched: 1. The CDR3 is 15 amino acids. Germline lookup yields CDR1 SGHNT and CDR2 YENEEA. CDR3 residues: CASSFSGGGSYEQYF. The CDR3 DNA is TGTGCCAGCAGCTTTAGCGGGGGGGGCTCCTACGAGCAGTACTTC.

This chain joins TRBV5-1 and TRBJ2-7; TRBD2 agrees at 13 bases. Germline V gene data show CDR1 as SGHRS and CDR2 as YFSETQ. The CDR3 totals 19 residues. The V gene end was trimmed by 2 bases and the J gene end by 6 bases; junction bases not matched to a gene: 17. Here the CDR3 reads CASSFWTSGSRGTGGEQYF. The CDR3, as DNA: TGCGCCAGCAGCTTTTGGACTAGCGGGAGTCGGGGGACGGGGGGCGAGCAGTACTTC.

This sequence joins TRBV3-1 (or the pseudogene TRBV3-2) and TRBJ2-1; D is tentatively TRBD1 or TRBD2 (5 bases each). The V and J ends lost 2 bases and 2 bases respectively, with 10 bases between them. The CDR3 is 15 residues long. Germline-derived CDR1 and CDR2 are LGHDT and YNNKEL (reference sequence). CDR3 sequence (DNA): TGTGCCAGCAGCCAAACGAGGGGTACCTACAATGAGCAGTTCTTC. Its protein is CASSQTRGTYNEQFF.